This T cell receptor (beta chain) was profiled in a study of blood T cell repertoires in COVID-19. This clone was seen a single time. After removal of 3 bases from V and 2 bases from J, the junction contained 8 bases not matched to a gene. Germline CDR1 and CDR2: SEHNR and FQNEAQ (reference sequence). The CDR3 has 18 amino acids. Clones were read by immunoSEQ multiplex PCR, and TCRdb kept only the in-frame ones, dropping some. The table has 50,000 to 70,000 clones, around 90% seen once. This TCR was recovered from a human donor with active COVID-19. The donor label of this sample is uncertain. What was sequenced was peripheral blood. The V and J genes are TRBV7-9 and TRBJ2-1; TRBD2 agrees at 12 bases. The CDR3 sequence: CASSFPTSGGPTYNEQFF. CDR3 coding DNA: TGTGCCAGCAGCTTCCCGACTAGCGGGGGACCGACCTACAATGAGCAGTTCTTC.